One sample yielded the 30 T cell receptor beta chains listed below, sequenced in a study of T cells in Graves' hyperthyroidism and ophthalmopathy. It was RNA transcripts that yielded the amplified TCR beta CDR3 regions. Carried out on the TCR CDR3, a first-round RT-PCR used the HTBI primer set. A single record per CDR3 protein comes from TCRdb applying MiXCR to the multiplex PCR reads. The table shows about 420,000 distinct CDR3 sequences, with roughly 14% occurring only once. Material: blood. Receptors were obtained from a woman under 30 with Graves' hyperthyroidism.

This clonotype showed up just a few times. The chain joins TRBV7-8 to TRBJ2-1; 13 bases agree with TRBD2. After removal of 0 bases from V and 10 bases from J, the junction contained 3 bases not matched to a gene. CDR1 is SGHVS and CDR2 is FQNEAQ in the germline V gene. The CDR3 sequence is 15 residues long. The chain's CDR3 is CASSLAMTSGGEQFF. CDR3 nucleotide sequence: TGTGCCAGCAGCTTAGCGATGACTAGCGGGGGGGAGCAGTTCTTC. Full variable domain (rest looked up from reference TRBV7-8 and TRBJ2-1): GAGVSQSPRYKVAKRGQDVALRCDPISGHVSLFWYQQALGQGPEFLTYFQNEAQLDKSGLPSDRFFAERPEGSVSTLKIQRTQQEDSAVYLCASSLAMTSGGEQFFGPGTRLTVL.

This clonotype was counted many times. CDR3 loop: CAWSVQVGLEQYF. CDR3 nucleotides: TGTGCCTGGAGTGTACAGGTCGGGTTGGAGCAGTACTTC. The rearrangement joins TRBV30 to TRBJ2-7; TRBD1 might be the D (5 bases). Between the trimmed V and J ends, which lost 0 bases and 7 bases, there was a span of 13 bases. The germline V gene has CDR1 GTSNPN and CDR2 SVGIG (reference sequence). The CDR3 has 13 residues.

This clonotype has a handful of counts. Here the CDR3 reads CASSPSGSPYNEQFF. CDR3 DNA sequence: TGTGCCAGCAGTCCTTCAGGTTCCCCCTACAATGAGCAGTTCTTC. This rearrangement joins TRBV6-1 to TRBJ2-1; D gene uncertain. Germline-derived CDR1 and CDR2 are MNHNS and SASEGT. The CDR3 contains 15 residues. V dropped 5 bases and J dropped 2 bases, with 13 bases sitting between them.

This clonotype was picked up many times. The J gene is TRBJ2-7, the V gene TRBV12-3 or TRBV12-4; D perhaps matches TRBD2 (5 bases). The V end lost 5 bases, the J end lost 2 bases, and 10 bases lay between the germline ends. There are 13 residues in the CDR3. The chain's CDR3 is CASSPSGTYEQYF. CDR3 sequence (DNA): TGTGCCAGCAGTCCAAGCGGAACCTACGAGCAGTACTTC.

This clonotype appeared many times. The rearrangement joins TRBV4-1 to TRBJ1-5; no clear D gene. Trimming took 0 bases from V and 6 from J, leaving 6 bases between them. The CDR3 sequence is 13 residues long. Germline assignment: CDR1 MGHRA and CDR2 YSYEKL. DNA for the CDR3: TGCGCCAGCAGCCAAGAATTACTTCAGCCCCAGCATTTT. It translates to CASSQELLQPQHF.

The rearrangement joins TRBV2 to TRBJ1-5; D perhaps matches TRBD1 (6 bases). The V end was cut by 4 bases, the J end by 0 bases, with 10 bases between. The CDR3 runs to 15 residues. Germline V CDR1 and CDR2: SNHLY, FYNNEI. The CDR3 spells CASSGTAYSNQPQHF. DNA for the CDR3: TGTGCCAGCAGTGGGACAGCATATAGCAATCAGCCCCAGCATTTT.

This clonotype was picked up many times. V usage is TRBV11-3 and J usage is TRBJ1-2; maybe TRBD1 (5 bases). The V gene's germline CDR1 is SGHNT and CDR2 YENEEA. The CDR3 totals 14 residues. Trimming stripped 5 bases from V and 5 bases from J, with 15 bases between. The CDR3 reads CASSQGDREYGYTF. The CDR3 DNA reads TGTGCCAGCAGCCAAGGAGACAGAGAGTATGGCTACACCTTC.

This clonotype was recorded a few times. This rearrangement joins TRBV19 to TRBJ2-4; D is ambiguous. From germline, CDR1 is LNHDA and CDR2 SQIVND (reference sequence). The length of the CDR3 is 14 residues. Between the trimmed V and J ends, which lost 2 bases and 0 bases, there was a span of 5 bases. The CDR3 here is CASSIREAKNIQYF. The CDR3 region has the DNA TGTGCCAGTAGTATAAGGGAAGCCAAAAACATTCAGTACTTC.

Ten or more counts support this clonotype. CDR3 nucleotides: TGTGCCAGCAGTCGGACACCAACTAATGAAAAACTGTTTTTT. This translates into CASSRTPTNEKLFF. The rearrangement links TRBV12-3 or TRBV12-4 to TRBJ1-4; possible D gene TRBD1, 5 bases. Deletions cut 5 bases from V and 0 bases from J, with 7 bases between. The length of the CDR3 is 14 residues.

V usage is TRBV5-1 and J usage is TRBJ1-2; 9 bases fit TRBD1. Germline V gives CDR1 SGHRS, CDR2 YFSETQ. The V segment lost 5 bases and the J segment 4 bases; nucleotides outside the gene matches: 3. This CDR3 contains 13 residues. DNA of the CDR3: TGCGCCAGCAGAGACAGGGGGGCCTATGGCTACACCTTC. It translates to CASRDRGAYGYTF.

This clonotype was detected only once. This chain connects TRBV12-3 or TRBV12-4 to TRBJ1-1; D is unclear. Trimming shortened V by 6 bases and J by 1 base, and 9 bases separated the two germline ends. This CDR3 spans 13 amino acids. The CDR3 nucleotides read TGTGCCAGCAGGAAAACAGAGAACACTGAAGCTTTCTTT. Translating it yields CASRKTENTEAFF.

V gene TRBV28 combines with J gene TRBJ2-7, with 12 positions matching TRBD2. This CDR3 is built from 16 residues. The germline gives CDR1 MDHEN, CDR2 SYDVKM. J lost 6 bases, V lost 7 bases, and 13 bases had no gene match. The CDR3 loop is CASTPPRLAGDGEQYF. The CDR3 region has the DNA TGTGCCAGCACCCCACCCCGACTAGCGGGAGATGGCGAGCAGTACTTC.

The rearrangement joins TRBV10-3 to TRBJ2-2; the D is unclear. Between the trimmed V and J ends, which lost 3 bases and 3 bases, there was a span of 5 bases. CDR1 and CDR2 from the germline V gene are ENHRY and SYGVKD. This CDR3 spans 13 amino acids. The CDR3 DNA follows: TGTGCCATCAGTGACAGAGACACCGGGGAGCTGTTTTTT. Translation: CAISDRDTGELFF.

This clonotype was detected a few times. The rearrangement joins TRBV4-2 to TRBJ2-7, with 10 bases that match TRBD2. The germline gives CDR1 LGHNA, CDR2 YNFKEQ. V lost 4 bases and J lost 5; bases outside the gene matches: 8. CDR3 length: 15 residues. DNA of the CDR3: TGTGCCAGCAGCCCAGCGGGAGGGCCCTTCAACGAGCAGTACTTC. This gives the protein CASSPAGGPFNEQYF.

The rearrangement links TRBV7-9 to TRBJ2-1; no clear D. Germline V gene data show CDR1 as SEHNR and CDR2 as FQNEAQ (reference sequence). The CDR3 is made up of 12 amino acids. Trimming shortened V by 7 bases and J by 9 bases, and 13 bases separated the two germline ends. The CDR3 DNA reads as TGTGCCAGCAACACAGCTGGAGCTGAGCAGTTCTTC. Its translation: CASNTAGAEQFF.

The chain has TRBV5-1 and TRBJ2-2, with 8 bases lining up with TRBD1. The V and J ends lost 2 bases and 1 base, in that order; junction bases with no gene match: 4. This CDR3 contains 16 residues. From germline, CDR1 is SGHRS and CDR2 YFSETQ. The CDR3 reads CASSLLGQGNTGELFF. In nucleotides, the CDR3 is TGCGCCAGCAGCTTACTCGGACAGGGGAACACCGGGGAGCTGTTTTTT.

This clonotype was counted only a few times. The V call is TRBV11-3, the J call TRBJ2-1; D remains ambiguous. Per the germline V gene, CDR1 is SGHNT and CDR2 is YENEEA. The germline V and J ends were trimmed by 1 base and 6 bases, with 13 bases remaining between them. The CDR3 is 15 residues long. This chain's CDR3 is CASSLATHLGNEQFF. DNA of the CDR3: TGTGCCAGCAGCTTAGCTACCCACCTGGGCAATGAGCAGTTCTTC.

This clonotype has at least ten counts. The rearrangement links TRBV5-1 to TRBJ1-1; TRBD1 is a possible D gene (6 bases). The germline CDR1 and CDR2 sequences are SGHRS and YFSETQ. Trimming took 6 bases from V and 3 from J, leaving 15 bases between them. The length of the CDR3 is 14 residues. The CDR3 loop is CASTPEGGDTEAFF. CDR3 nucleotide sequence: TGCGCCAGCACCCCCGAGGGGGGGGACACTGAAGCTTTCTTT. Together with reference TRBV5-1 and TRBJ1-1, the CDR3 gives the full variable domain: KAGVTQTPRYLIKTRGQQVTLSCSPISGHRSVSWYQQTPGQGLQFLFEYFSETQRNKGNFPGRFSGRQFSNSRSEMNVSTLELGDSALYLCASTPEGGDTEAFFGQGTRLTVV.

J is TRBJ2-5 and V is TRBV20-1; D possibly corresponds to TRBD2 (6 bases). There are 13 residues in the CDR3. CDR1 is DFQATT, CDR2 SNEGSKA, per germline (reference sequence). V was trimmed by 5 bases and J by 5 bases, leaving 15 bases between them. The CDR3 DNA is TGCAGTGCTTCCTTGTGGAGGGCTGAGACCCAGTACTTC. Its translation is CSASLWRAETQYF.

This clonotype was seen many times. The CDR3 region has the DNA TGTGCCAGCAGCCTTAACCTGGGGGGAACTGAAGCTTTCTTT. Protein product: CASSLNLGGTEAFF. The chain is built from TRBV7-3 and TRBJ1-1; D is perhaps TRBD1 (5 bases). Germline-derived CDR1 and CDR2 are SGHTA and FQGTGA. The CDR3 length is 14 residues. The ends were cut back, 5 bases at V and 5 bases at J, with 15 bases in the middle.

This clonotype has a handful of counts. Written as DNA, the CDR3 is TGTGCCAGTAGTCCCGTGGGGGTGGGGGGTAAGGACTACACCTTC. It encodes CASSPVGVGGKDYTF. The chain carries TRBV19 and TRBJ1-2, with TRBD1 as a possible D gene (5 bases). The CDR3 has 15 residues. The germline CDR1 and CDR2 sequences are LNHDA and SQIVND (reference sequence). With 5 bases removed from V and 10 bases from J, the gap between germline ends came to 23 bases. Looking up the rest from reference TRBV19 and TRBJ1-2 gives the full variable domain: DGGITQSPKYLFRKEGQNVTLSCEQNLNHDAMYWYRQDPGQGLRLIYYSQIVNDFQKGDIAEGYSVSREKKESFPLTVTSAQKNPTAFYLCASSPVGVGGKDYTFGSGTRLTVV.

At least ten counts were recorded for this clonotype. The chain couples TRBV28 to TRBJ2-7; TRBD1 aligns across 9 bases. Germline CDR1 is MDHEN and CDR2 is SYDVKM. The CDR3 has 14 residues. Trimming removed 10 bases from V and 5 bases from J; junction bases left unmatched: 12. As DNA, the CDR3 is TGTGCCACAATGAACAGGGGGCTCCTAGACGAGCAGTACTTC. This encodes CATMNRGLLDEQYF.

The genes are TRBV19 and TRBJ1-2; D unresolved. Germline CDR1 LNHDA, CDR2 SQIVND (reference sequence). V lost 7 bases, J lost 5 bases, and 8 bases lay in between. The CDR3 extends over 11 amino acids. CDR3 DNA sequence: TGTGCCAGTAATGGTTTTTATGGCTACACCTTC. Its translation is CASNGFYGYTF.

This clonotype was seen at least ten times. The chain has TRBV18 and TRBJ2-3; the match to TRBD1 covers 9 bases. The CDR3 is made up of 14 amino acids. Germline V gene lookup returns CDR1 KGHSH and CDR2 LQKENI. J gave up 5 bases and V 5 bases, and 5 bases lay outside the gene matches. The CDR3 sequence: CASSFWDREDTQYF. Written as DNA, the CDR3 is TGTGCCAGCTCATTCTGGGACAGGGAAGATACGCAGTATTTT.

A few counts support this clonotype. A much larger clone differs from this one at a single base, so this may be a read error. The CDR3 coding sequence is TGTGTCAGCAGTTTTCCTAGCGTCGGCACAGATACGCAGTATTTT. This codes for CVSSFPSVGTDTQYF. This chain connects TRBV12-3 or TRBV12-4 to TRBJ2-3; possible D gene TRBD2, 6 bases. This CDR3 region has 15 residues.

This clonotype was detected ten times or more. This rearrangement joins TRBV27 to TRBJ1-3; 8 bases align to TRBD1. Germline V gene lookup returns CDR1 MNHEY and CDR2 SMNVEV (reference sequence). CDR3 size: 14 residues. V was clipped by 6 bases and J by 4 bases; unmatched bases: 5. The CDR3 DNA sequence: TGTGCCAGCAGATCAGGGGGCACGGGAAACACCATATATTTT. Translating it yields CASRSGGTGNTIYF.

The sample holds one count of this clonotype. This chain joins TRBV7-8 and TRBJ2-1, with 8 positions matching TRBD1. CDR3 length equals 15 residues. Per germline, CDR1 SGHVS and CDR2 FQNEAQ. Losses at the gene ends were 2 bases for V and 6 bases for J; bases not matched to a gene: 6. The CDR3 loop reads CASSLRGQAANEQFF. In DNA, the CDR3 is TGTGCCAGCAGCTTACGGGGACAGGCTGCCAATGAGCAGTTCTTC.

This clonotype came up many times. The CDR3, as DNA: TGTGCCAGCAGGCCAGCGGGAGGAATCCACGAGCAGTACTTC. Amino acids: CASRPAGGIHEQYF. The rearrangement links TRBV6-1 to TRBJ2-7; 9 bases fit TRBD2. Germline lookup yields CDR1 MNHNS and CDR2 SASEGT. The CDR3 has 14 residues. Trimming took 6 bases from V and 5 from J; bases not matched to a gene: 8.

This clonotype was recorded a few times. This rearrangement joins TRBV10-3 to TRBJ1-4; TRBD1 matches 7 bases. The CDR3 totals 14 residues. The trim removed 8 bases at V and 5 bases at J, leaving 8 bases unmatched. CDR1 and CDR2 (germline): ENHRY, SYGVKD. CDR3 protein: CAIGRQGANEKLFF. CDR3 in DNA: TGTGCCATCGGCCGACAGGGAGCAAATGAAAAACTGTTTTTT.

The table lists this clonotype with many counts. The junction shows a germline mismatch at one end, possibly a read error. CDR3 sequence reads: CASSLRAKTSGGEAQYF. The CDR3 nucleotides read TGTGCCAGCAGCTTAAGAGCCAAGACTAGCGGGGGAGAGGCCCAGTACTTC. The genes are TRBV7-3 and TRBJ2-5; 12 bases fit TRBD2. The CDR3 runs 17 residues. Germline V gene sequence: CDR1 SGHTA, CDR2 FQGTGA.